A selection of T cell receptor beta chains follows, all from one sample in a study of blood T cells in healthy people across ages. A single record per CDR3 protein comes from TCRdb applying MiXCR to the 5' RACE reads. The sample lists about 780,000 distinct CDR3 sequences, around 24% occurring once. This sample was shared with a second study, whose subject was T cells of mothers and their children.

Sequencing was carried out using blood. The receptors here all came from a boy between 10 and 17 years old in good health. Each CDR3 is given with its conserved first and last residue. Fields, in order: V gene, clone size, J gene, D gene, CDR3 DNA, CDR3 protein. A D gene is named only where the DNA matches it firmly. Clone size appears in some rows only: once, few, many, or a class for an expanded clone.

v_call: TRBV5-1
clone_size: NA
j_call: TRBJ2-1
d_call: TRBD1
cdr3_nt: TGCGCCAGCAGCTTGGGACAGGGTGGGTTGTATGAGCAGTTCTTC
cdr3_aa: CASSLGQGGLYEQFF

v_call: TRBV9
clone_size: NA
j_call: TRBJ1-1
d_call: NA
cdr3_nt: TGTGCCAGCAGCGTAGGTCTTAGGGACCCTGAAGCTTTCTTT
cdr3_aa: CASSVGLRDPEAFF

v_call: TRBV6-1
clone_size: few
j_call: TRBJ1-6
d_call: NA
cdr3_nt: TGTGCCAGCAGTGAAAGAGGGTTAGGTTCACCCCTCCACTTT
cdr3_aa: CASSERGLGSPLHF

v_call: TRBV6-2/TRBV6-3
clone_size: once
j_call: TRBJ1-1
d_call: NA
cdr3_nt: TGTGCCAGCAGCCATGGGCCGGGGGCGGACACTGAAGCTTTCTTT
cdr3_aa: CASSHGPGADTEAFF

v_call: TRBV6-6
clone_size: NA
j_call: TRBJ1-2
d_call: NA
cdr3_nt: TGTGCCAGCAGCCAGAGACAGGAACCTCTCTATGGCTACACCTTC
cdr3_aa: CASSQRQEPLYGYTF

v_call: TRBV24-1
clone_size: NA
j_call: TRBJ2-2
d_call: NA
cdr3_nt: TGTGCCACCAGTGATTTGTGGGCCGGGGAGCTGTTTTTT
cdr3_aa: CATSDLWAGELFF

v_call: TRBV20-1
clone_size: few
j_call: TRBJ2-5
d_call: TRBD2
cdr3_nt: TGCAGTGCTAGGCCACTAGCGGGGGCGAAGGGAGAGACCCAGTACTTC
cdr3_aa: CSARPLAGAKGETQYF

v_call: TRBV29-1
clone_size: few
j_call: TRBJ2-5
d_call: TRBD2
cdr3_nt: TGCAGCTCCGGGGGGGTACAAGAGACCCAGTACTTC
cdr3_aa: CSSGGVQETQYF

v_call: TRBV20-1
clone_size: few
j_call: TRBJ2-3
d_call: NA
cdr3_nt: TGCAGTGCTAGGGGACTCCAGTGGAGCACAGATACGCAGTATTTT
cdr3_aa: CSARGLQWSTDTQYF

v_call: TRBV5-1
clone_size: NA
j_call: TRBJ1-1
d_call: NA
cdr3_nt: TGCGCCAGCAGCCCTACAGGGCGCGGGAACACTGAAGCTTTCTTT
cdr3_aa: CASSPTGRGNTEAFF

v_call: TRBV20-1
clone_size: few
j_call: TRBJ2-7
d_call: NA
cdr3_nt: TGCAGTGCTAGAGATCTGGGGGGAAAGACCTACTACGAGCAGTACTTC
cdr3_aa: CSARDLGGKTYYEQYF